This T cell receptor (beta chain) was captured by sequencing in a study of cytomegalovirus exposure and HLA in healthy donors. In the PCR, 60 Vbeta and 13 Jbeta primers were used. Measured with immunoSEQ multiplex PCR; TCRdb has only the in-frame clones, and not every one. The sample holds about 94,000 clones, 75% to 85% seen once. This CDR3 contains 17 residues. Between the trimmed V and J ends, which lost 4 bases and 8 bases, there was a span of 24 bases. Germline values: CDR1 MDHEN, CDR2 SYDVKM. Material for sequencing was PBMCs. V and J are TRBV28 and TRBJ2-1; D perhaps matches TRBD2 (6 bases). This receptor was identified in a woman in her 40s in good health and CMV-seronegative. The CDR3 DNA follows: TGTGCCAGCAGTTCCCTTAGCGGACTGACCTACTTGCATGAGCAGTTCTTC. This sequence encodes CASSSLSGLTYLHEQFF.